The TCR beta chain described here comes from a study of spatial heterogeneity in lung cancer. The sample's time point: sample taken at primary tumor resection. Material for sequencing was whole RNA from tumor, nontumor lung or frozen PBMC, left unsorted. Study outcomes and limitations: Among blood samples, ubiquitous expanded tumor TCRs appeared more at resection than at follow-up.

Trimming shortened V by 2 bases and J by 7 bases, and 11 bases separated the two germline ends. The CDR3 has 14 residues. Germline loops: CDR1 SEHNR, CDR2 FQNEAQ (reference sequence). Note on this clonotype: Its target is unknown.

TCRdb passed the 5' RACE reads through MiXCR, listing each CDR3 protein once. The sample includes around 13,000 distinct CDR3 sequences, around 13% seen only once; the top ten take 37%. The source of this sequence is a male donor with early-stage non-small cell lung cancer. This sample comprised PBMCs, obtained at surgery. The rearrangement uses TRBV7-9 and TRBJ2-2; D unresolved. In DNA, the CDR3 is TGTGCCAGCAGCTTATCGCCCGAGGACGGGGAGCTGTTTTTT. It yields the protein CASSLSPEDGELFF.